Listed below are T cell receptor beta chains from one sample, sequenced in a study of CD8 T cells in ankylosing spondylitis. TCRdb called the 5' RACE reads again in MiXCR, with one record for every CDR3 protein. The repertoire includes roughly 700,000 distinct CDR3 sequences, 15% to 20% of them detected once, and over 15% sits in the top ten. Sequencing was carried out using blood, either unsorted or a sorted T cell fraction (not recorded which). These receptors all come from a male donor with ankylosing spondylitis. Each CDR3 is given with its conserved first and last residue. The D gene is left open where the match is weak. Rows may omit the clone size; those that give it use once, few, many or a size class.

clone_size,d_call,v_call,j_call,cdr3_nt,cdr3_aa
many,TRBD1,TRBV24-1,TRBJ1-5,TGTGCCACCGCCGGACAGGGGAATCAGCCCCAGCATTTT,CATAGQGNQPQHF
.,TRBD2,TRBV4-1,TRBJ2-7,TGCGCCAGCAGCCCTCCCCCTGGGGGGGACGGACCTCTGTTCGGGGAGCAGTACTTC,CASSPPPGGDGPLFGEQYF
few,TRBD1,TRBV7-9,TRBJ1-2,TGTGCCAGCAGCCCCAATGACAGGGGGTACGGCTACACCTTC,CASSPNDRGYGYTF
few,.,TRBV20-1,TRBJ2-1,TGCAGTGCCGACGCTATCAGTGGGACGAGCTCCTACAATGAGCAGTTCTTC,CSADAISGTSSYNEQFF
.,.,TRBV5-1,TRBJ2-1,TGCGCCAGCAGCTCACCAACGGGTGAGCAGTTCTTC,CASSSPTGEQFF
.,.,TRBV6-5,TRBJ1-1,TGTGCCAGCAGTTACTCGATCGGTAGGGCGGTCACTGAAGCTTTCTTT,CASSYSIGRAVTEAFF
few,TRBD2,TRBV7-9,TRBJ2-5,TGTGCCAGCAGCTTGTCAGCGGGGGAACAAGAGACCCAGTACTTC,CASSLSAGEQETQYF
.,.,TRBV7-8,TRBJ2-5,TGTGCCAGCTTGGGGGGCGTGGGCCCAAAGGGAGAGACCCAGTACTTC,CASLGGVGPKGETQYF
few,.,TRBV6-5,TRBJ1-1,TGTGCCAGCAGTTACTCGAAAGGGAACACTGAAGCTTTCTTT,CASSYSKGNTEAFF
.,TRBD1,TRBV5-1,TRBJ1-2,TGCGCCAGCAGCACCCGGGACAGGGGGCCCGGGACCTTC,CASSTRDRGPGTF
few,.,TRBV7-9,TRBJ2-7,TGTGCCAGCAGCTTAGTTGCAGGGAATTCCTACGAGCAGTACTTC,CASSLVAGNSYEQYF
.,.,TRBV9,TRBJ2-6,TGTGCCAGCAGCGTATCAGTTAGCTCTGGGGCCAACGTCCTGACTTTC,CASSVSVSSGANVLTF
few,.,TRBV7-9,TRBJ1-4,TGTGCCAGCAGCTTTTACAGGTCGGAAAAACTGTTTTTT,CASSFYRSEKLFF
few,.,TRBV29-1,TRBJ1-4,TGCAGCGTTGAAGGCCAGGAGGAAAAACTGTTTTTT,CSVEGQEEKLFF
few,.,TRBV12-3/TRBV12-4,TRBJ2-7,TGTGCCAGCAGTTGGGGCAGGGGAACTAGTGAGCAGTACTTC,CASSWGRGTSEQYF
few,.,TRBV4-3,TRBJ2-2,TGCGCCAGCAGCCAAGTCGGACGGACCGACACCGGGGAGCTGTTTTTT,CASSQVGRTDTGELFF
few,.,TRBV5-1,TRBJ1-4,TGCGCCAGCAGCCTGACGGGACGGTTAGGGGAAAAACTGTTTTTT,CASSLTGRLGEKLFF
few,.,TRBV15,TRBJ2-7,TGTGCCACCAGCAGAGAGGAGGTTCGCGAGCAGTACTTC,CATSREEVREQYF
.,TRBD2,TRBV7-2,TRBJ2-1,TGTGCCAGCAGACTAGCGGGAGAGTGGAATGAGCAGTTCTTC,CASRLAGEWNEQFF
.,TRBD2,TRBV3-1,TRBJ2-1,TGTGCCAGCAGCCCTTGGACTAGCGGGACCCACCGAAGCTCCTACAATGAGCAGTTCTTC,CASSPWTSGTHRSSYNEQFF
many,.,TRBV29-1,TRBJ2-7,TGCAGCGTTGAGCAGCGCCCGGGTGAATCAGGCCCGTACGAGCAGTACTTC,CSVEQRPGESGPYEQYF
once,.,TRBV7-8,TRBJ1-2,TGTGCCAGCAGCTTAGCGCCGACAGGAACTAATGGCTACACCTTC,CASSLAPTGTNGYTF
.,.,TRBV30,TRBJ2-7,TGTGCCTGGAGTCAGGGTTGGAACGAGCAGTACTTC,CAWSQGWNEQYF
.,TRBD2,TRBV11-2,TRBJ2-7,TGTGCCAGCAGCTCCCCTTCCCCGACTAGCGGGGGTACCTACGAGCAGTACTTC,CASSSPSPTSGGTYEQYF
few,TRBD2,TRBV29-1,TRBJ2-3,TGCAGCGTTGAAGGAGTGGAGCGGGACCCTAGGGGAGATACGCAGTATTTT,CSVEGVERDPRGDTQYF
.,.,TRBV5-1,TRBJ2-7,TGCGCCAGCAGCACGACACATCAAACCTACGAGCAGTACTTC,CASSTTHQTYEQYF
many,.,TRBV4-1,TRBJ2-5,TGCGCCAGCAGCCAGCCCGATCTCCAAGAGACCCAGTACTTC,CASSQPDLQETQYF
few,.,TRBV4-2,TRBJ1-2,TGTGCCAGCAGCCAAGATGTGCAGGGAAATAACTATGGCTACACCTTC,CASSQDVQGNNYGYTF
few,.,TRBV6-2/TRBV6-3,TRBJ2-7,TGTGCCAGCAGGCGGAGGGCGGATTCCTACGAGCAGTACTTC,CASRRRADSYEQYF
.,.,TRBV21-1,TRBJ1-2,TGTGCCAGCAGCATTGGGACAGATGGCTATGGCTACACCTTC,CASSIGTDGYGYTF
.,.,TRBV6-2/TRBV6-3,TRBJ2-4,TGTGCCAGCAGTCCTCTGGGACTAGCCAAAAACATTCAGTACTTC,CASSPLGLAKNIQYF
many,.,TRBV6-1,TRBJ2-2,TGTGCCAGCAGTGACGTGTGGCCGAACACCGGGGAGCTGTTTTTT,CASSDVWPNTGELFF
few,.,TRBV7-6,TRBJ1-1,TGTGCCAGCAGCTTAGTTTCGGGGGGTAGTGAAGCTTTCTTT,CASSLVSGGSEAFF
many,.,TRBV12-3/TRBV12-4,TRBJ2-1,TGTGCCAGCAGTTTCTGGAGGGCCTTTAACAATGAGCAGTTCTTC,CASSFWRAFNNEQFF
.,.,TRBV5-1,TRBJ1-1,TGCGCCAGCAGCTTTCTTCAGGGTGAAGCTTTCTTT,CASSFLQGEAFF
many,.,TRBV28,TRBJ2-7,TGTGCCAGCAGTTTAAGGAGAAGCTACTACGAGCAGTACTTC,CASSLRRSYYEQYF
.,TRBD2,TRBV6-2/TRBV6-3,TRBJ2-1,TGTGCCAGCAGTCGGACAGGCAAGACTAGCGGGGATAGCTCCTACAATGAGCAGTTCTTC,CASSRTGKTSGDSSYNEQFF
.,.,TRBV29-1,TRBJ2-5,TGCAGCGCCCAATCCAGGGGGGGCCAAGAGACCCAGTACTTC,CSAQSRGGQETQYF
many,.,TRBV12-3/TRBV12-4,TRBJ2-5,TGTGCCAGCAGTTTCCGGGTGGAGACCCAGTACTTC,CASSFRVETQYF
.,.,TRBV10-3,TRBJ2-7,TGTGCCATCAGTGAGTCACTAGATTCCTACGAGCAGTACTTC,CAISESLDSYEQYF
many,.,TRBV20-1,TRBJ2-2,TGCAGTGCTAGCGACGACGGATTCACCGGGGAGCTGTTTTTT,CSASDDGFTGELFF
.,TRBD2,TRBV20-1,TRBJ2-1,TGCAGTGCTCGAGGACTAGCGGTTCTGTCTTTTGGTGAGCAGTTCTTC,CSARGLAVLSFGEQFF
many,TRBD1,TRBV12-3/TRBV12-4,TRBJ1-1,TGTGCCAGCAGTTGGGACAGGGTGGACACTGAAGCTTTCTTT,CASSWDRVDTEAFF
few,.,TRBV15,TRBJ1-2,TGTGCCACCAGCCGCGGCGAAGGGGCAACAAGTGGCTACACCTTC,CATSRGEGATSGYTF
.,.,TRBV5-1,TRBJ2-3,TGCGCCAGCAGCTTCCAGGGGTCACACACAGATACGCAGTATTTT,CASSFQGSHTDTQYF
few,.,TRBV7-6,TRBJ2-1,TGTGCCAGCAGCCCACCGACTGTTAGCTCCTACAATGAGCAGTTCTTC,CASSPPTVSSYNEQFF
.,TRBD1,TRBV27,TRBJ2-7,TGTGCCAGCGCGGAGCTTCAGGGGGCTCCCTACGAGCAGTACTTC,CASAELQGAPYEQYF
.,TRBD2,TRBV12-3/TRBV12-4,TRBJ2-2,TGTGCCAGCAGTAGCTCTAGCGGGGGGCACCGGGAGCTGTTTTTT,CASSSSSGGHRELFF
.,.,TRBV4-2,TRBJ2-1,TGTGCCAGCAGCCAAGATCCCAGAAATTACAATGAGCAGTTCTTC,CASSQDPRNYNEQFF
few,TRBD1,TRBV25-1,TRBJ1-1,TGTGCCAGCAGTGTAGAATCAACAGGGGCTGAAGCTTTCTTT,CASSVESTGAEAFF
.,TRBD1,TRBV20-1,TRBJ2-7,TGCAGTGCTAGAGATCTCATAGGGGGCAGGTACGAGCAGTACTTC,CSARDLIGGRYEQYF
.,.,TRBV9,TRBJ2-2,TGTGCCAGCAGCGTTCCAGGTGACACCGGGGAGCTGTTTTTT,CASSVPGDTGELFF
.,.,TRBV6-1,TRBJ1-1,TGTGCCAGCAGTGCACCATGGGACACCATGAACACTGAAGCTTTCTTT,CASSAPWDTMNTEAFF
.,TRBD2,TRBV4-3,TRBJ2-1,TGCGCCAGCAGCCAACGCCAGCGGGAGGGCTGGGTCAATGAGCAGTTCTTC,CASSQRQREGWVNEQFF
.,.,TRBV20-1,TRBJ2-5,TGCAGTGGGTGGACAATCCAAGAGACCCAGTACTTC,CSGWTIQETQYF
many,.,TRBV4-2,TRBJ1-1,TGTGCCAGCAGCCAAGACCTGACGGGGTGGAACACTGAAGCTTTCTTT,CASSQDLTGWNTEAFF
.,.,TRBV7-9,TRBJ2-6,TGTGCCAGCAGTTCTAACACTGGGGCCAACGTCCTGACTTTC,CASSSNTGANVLTF
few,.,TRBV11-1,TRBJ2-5,TGTGCCAGCAGCTTCGCGCCTAAAGGGGGAAAAGGCCAAGAGACCCAGTACTTC,CASSFAPKGGKGQETQYF
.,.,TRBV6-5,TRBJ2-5,TGTGCCAGCAGTTACACGGGCCAAGAGACCCAGTACTTC,CASSYTGQETQYF